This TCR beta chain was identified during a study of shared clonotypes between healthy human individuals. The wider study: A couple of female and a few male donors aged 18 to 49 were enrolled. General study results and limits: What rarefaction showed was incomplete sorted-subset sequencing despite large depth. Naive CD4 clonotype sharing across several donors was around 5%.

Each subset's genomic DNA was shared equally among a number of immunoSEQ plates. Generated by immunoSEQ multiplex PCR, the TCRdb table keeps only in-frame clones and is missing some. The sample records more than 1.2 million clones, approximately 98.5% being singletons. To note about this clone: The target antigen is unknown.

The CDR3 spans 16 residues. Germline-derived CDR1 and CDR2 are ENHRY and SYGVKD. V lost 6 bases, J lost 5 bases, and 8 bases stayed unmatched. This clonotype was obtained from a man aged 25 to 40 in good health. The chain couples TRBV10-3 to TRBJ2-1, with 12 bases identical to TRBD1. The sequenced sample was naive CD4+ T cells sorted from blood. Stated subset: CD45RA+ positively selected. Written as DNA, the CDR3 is TGTGCCATCAGCGAGAGGGACAGGGGGCTGAACAATGAGCAGTTCTTC. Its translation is CAISERDRGLNNEQFF.